The 21 T cell receptor beta chains below were found in one sample sequenced in a study of blood T cell repertoires in COVID-19 (TCRdb year 2020). Libraries were built with the immunoSEQ multiplex PCR assay. What TCRdb holds here is the immuneACCESS table cut down to in-frame rearrangements. Part of the clones is not present; checked against another copy, under half of the missing clones reflect an unresolved V gene, and the others are unexplained. Counted in this sample were 150,000 or so clones; about 88% of them appeared once. Approximately 0.5% of the sample goes to the ten largest clones. Sequencing was done on a sample of peripheral blood. The receptors shown here come from a man aged 60 to 75 with COVID-19, enrolled during active disease.

This clone was detected only a few times. The chain has TRBV28 and TRBJ1-1; D is unclear. V lost 3 bases and J lost 2, with 10 bases in between. Per the germline V gene, CDR1 is MDHEN and CDR2 is SYDVKM. The CDR3 is made up of 14 amino acids. The CDR3 protein is CASSFLKRNTEAFF. For the CDR3, the DNA is TGTGCCAGCAGTTTTTTGAAGAGAAACACTGAAGCTTTCTTT.

The chain uses TRBV10-3 and TRBJ1-6; D is unresolved. Trimming shortened V by 9 bases and J by 5 bases, and 14 bases separated the two germline ends. The length of the CDR3 is 14 residues. Germline lookup yields CDR1 ENHRY and CDR2 SYGVKD. The CDR3 sequence is CAIMRGLDNSPLHF. In DNA, the CDR3 is TGTGCCATTATGCGGGGATTGGATAATTCACCCCTCCACTTT.

The chain links TRBV19 to TRBJ2-7; no clear D gene. V was cut by 1 base and J by 2 bases, with 6 bases left in between. The CDR3 runs to 13 residues. The germline V gene has CDR1 LNHDA and CDR2 SQIVND (reference sequence). CDR3 residues: CASSIGATYEQYF. In nucleotides, the CDR3 is TGTGCCAGTAGTATAGGGGCCACCTACGAGCAGTACTTC.

V and J are TRBV9 and TRBJ2-1, with TRBD2 matching 11 bases. The V gene end was trimmed by 0 bases and the J gene end by 9 bases; junction bases not matched to a gene: 5. This CDR3 contains 15 residues. In germline, CDR1 is SGDLS, CDR2 YYNGEE. The chain's CDR3 is CASSVVDSGRVEQFF. DNA for the CDR3: TGTGCCAGCAGCGTAGTTGATAGCGGGAGGGTTGAGCAGTTCTTC.

The chain joins TRBV7-2 to TRBJ2-3, with D hard to call. Between the trimmed V and J ends, which lost 5 bases and 2 bases, there was a span of 8 bases. The CDR3 runs 13 residues. CDR1 is SGHTA and CDR2 is FQGNSA in the germline V gene. The CDR3, as DNA: TGTGCCAGCAGCGGCCACCTCACAGATACGCAGTATTTT. Its translation: CASSGHLTDTQYF.

The chain uses TRBV19 and TRBJ2-1; 15 bases match TRBD2. V was pared by 8 bases and J by 7 bases, with 6 bases of the junction left unmatched. Germline assignment: CDR1 LNHDA and CDR2 SQIVND (reference sequence). This CDR3 spans 15 amino acids. The CDR3 region is CASVGTSGRSNEQFF. The CDR3 DNA sequence: TGTGCCAGTGTCGGGACTAGCGGGAGGAGTAATGAGCAGTTCTTC.

The genes are TRBV5-1 and TRBJ1-6; the D is unclear. Germline CDR1 reads SGHRS; CDR2 reads YFSETQ. CDR3 length: 14 residues. The V gene lost 0 bases and the J gene lost 7 bases, with 8 bases spanning the gap. Written as DNA, the CDR3 is TGCGCCAGCAGCTTGGACGGGTCCAATTCACCCCTCCACTTT. It yields the protein CASSLDGSNSPLHF. The variable domain in full, with the rest retrieved from reference TRBV5-1 and TRBJ1-6, is KAGVTQTPRYLIKTRGQQVTLSCSPISGHRSVSWYQQTPGQGLQFLFEYFSETQRNKGNFPGRFSGRQFSNSRSEMNVSTLELGDSALYLCASSLDGSNSPLHFGNGTRLTVT.

CDR3 loop: CASSRRRVKDTQYF. The CDR3 nucleotides are TGTGCCAGTAGTAGAAGGAGGGTGAAAGATACGCAGTATTTT. The chain has TRBV19 and TRBJ2-3; D may be TRBD2 (6 bases). Germline-derived CDR1 and CDR2 are LNHDA and SQIVND (reference sequence). Trimming cost V 4 bases and J 5 bases, with 13 bases left between them. The CDR3 spans 14 residues.

V and J are TRBV2 and TRBJ1-2, with unresolved D. This CDR3 has 14 amino acids. The germline V gene has CDR1 SNHLY and CDR2 FYNNEI. Trimming left V 5 bases short and J 4 bases short, with 14 bases between. The CDR3: CASSLLPAGYGYTF. The CDR3 DNA reads as TGTGCCAGCAGTTTACTCCCGGCGGGCTATGGCTACACCTTC.

The genes are TRBV3-1 (or the pseudogene TRBV3-2) and TRBJ1-1, with 10 bases matching TRBD1. The CDR3 length is 14 residues. V was pared by 6 bases and J by 5 bases, with 6 bases of the junction left unmatched. Germline V gene data show CDR1 as LGHDT and CDR2 as YNNKEL (reference sequence). The CDR3 spells CASRGRDRGTEAFF. The CDR3 nucleotides read TGTGCCAGCAGGGGCCGGGACAGGGGAACTGAAGCTTTCTTT.

The chain carries TRBV4-1 and TRBJ2-2; TRBD2 matches at 10 bases. The CDR3 runs 16 residues. CDR1 and CDR2 from the germline V gene are MGHRA and YSYEKL. V dropped 0 bases and J dropped 6; count of bases not matched to a gene: 4. CDR3 amino acids: CASSQDRAGGAGELFF. The CDR3 DNA reads TGCGCCAGCAGCCAAGATAGAGCGGGGGGGGCCGGGGAGCTGTTTTTT.

The chain couples TRBV24-1 to TRBJ2-4; 7 nucleotides match TRBD1. V lost 2 bases and J lost 16; bases outside the gene matches: 13. The CDR3 loop spans 14 amino acids. Germline-derived CDR1 and CDR2 are KGHDR and SFDVKD. For the CDR3, the DNA is TGTGCCACCAGTGATTCCACGAACAGGGGACAACAATACTTC. Translation: CATSDSTNRGQQYF.

This clone showed up just a few times. DNA of the CDR3: TGTGCCAGCAGTAAACAGGGGTATGGCTACACCTTC. This translates into CASSKQGYGYTF. The chain uses TRBV6-5 and TRBJ1-2; 7 nucleotides agree with TRBD1. The J segment lost 5 bases and the V segment lost 5 bases, leaving 2 bases of the junction unmatched. This CDR3 is built from 12 residues. Germline V CDR1 and CDR2: MNHEY, SVGAGI.

The V gene is TRBV7-9, the J gene TRBJ1-1; TRBD1 might be the D (6 bases). The germline V gene has CDR1 SEHNR and CDR2 FQNEAQ (reference sequence). The CDR3 sequence is 15 residues long. V lost 0 bases and J 1 base, leaving 9 bases between the germline ends. The CDR3 nucleotides are TGTGCCAGCAGCTTAGCTGGACAGCCGAACACTGAAGCTTTCTTT. Translation: CASSLAGQPNTEAFF.

In its sample, this clone was seen once. The rearrangement joins TRBV21-1 to TRBJ1-1. TRBV21-1 is termed a pseudogene. The CDR3 has 11 residues. Here the CDR3 reads CASMTGTEAFF. CDR3 bases: TGTGCCAGTATGACGGGGACTGAAGCTTTCTTT.

The chain combines TRBV15 with TRBJ1-1; 8 bases agree with TRBD1. Germline-derived CDR1 and CDR2 are LNHNV and YYDKDF (reference sequence). V lost 5 bases to trimming and J lost 11 bases; unmatched junction nucleotides: 13. CDR3 length equals 14 residues. CDR3 DNA sequence: TGTGCCACCAGCCCAGGGGGCCCAGGGAGGGAGGCTTTCTTT. Encoded protein: CATSPGGPGREAFF.

The chain employs TRBV4-1 and TRBJ1-2; D is unresolved. Trimming cost V 4 bases and J 3 bases, with 9 bases left between them. CDR1 MGHRA and CDR2 YSYEKL come from the germline V gene. The CDR3 is made up of 13 amino acids. The CDR3: CASSPYTYYGYTF. The CDR3 DNA sequence: TGCGCCAGCAGCCCATACACCTACTATGGCTACACCTTC.

This rearrangement joins TRBV3-1 (or the pseudogene TRBV3-2) to TRBJ2-7; 14 positions match TRBD2. The germline V gene encodes CDR1 LGHDT and CDR2 YNNKEL (reference sequence). The CDR3 consists of 15 residues. V trimming: 5 bases; J trimming: 8 bases; junction bases outside the gene matches: 8. CDR3 amino acids: CASSAGLAGEGKQYF. The CDR3 DNA follows: TGTGCCAGCAGCGCGGGACTAGCGGGAGAGGGTAAGCAGTACTTC.

The sample holds a few counts of this clone. Here the CDR3 reads CASSIEDSGQPQHF. The CDR3 DNA sequence: TGTGCCAGTAGTATAGAAGACAGTGGACAGCCCCAGCATTTT. The chain is built from TRBV19 and TRBJ1-5; D might be TRBD1 (5 bases). Germline V gives CDR1 LNHDA, CDR2 SQIVND (reference sequence). V was trimmed by 0 bases and J by 7 bases, leaving 10 bases between them. The CDR3 has 14 residues.

This sequence joins TRBV20-1 and TRBJ1-1; TRBD1 matches 8 bases. CDR1 is DFQATT, CDR2 SNEGSKA, per germline (reference sequence). V dropped 4 bases and J dropped 7; count of bases not matched to a gene: 2. The CDR3 has 11 amino acids. CDR3 nucleotide sequence: TGCAGTGCTAAACAGGGGGTTGAAGCTTTCTTT. The encoded protein is CSAKQGVEAFF.

The chain employs TRBV5-6 and TRBJ1-3; D is possibly TRBD1 (5 bases). Germline CDR1 and CDR2: SGHDT and YYEEEE. Trimming left V 3 bases short and J 3 bases short, with 10 bases between. CDR3 length: 14 amino acids. Here the CDR3 DNA reads TGTGCCAGCAGCTCAGGGCAGTATGGAAACACCATATATTTT. Translating it yields CASSSGQYGNTIYF.